The 26 T cell receptor beta chains below all came from one sample that was sequenced in a study of T cells in Graves' hyperthyroidism and ophthalmopathy. RNA transcripts provided the source from which TCR beta CDR3 regions were amplified. The HTBI primer set was used in a first-round RT-PCR of the TCR CDR3. TCRdb reanalysed the multiplex PCR reads using MiXCR and keeps one entry per CDR3 protein. The sample holds around 350,000 distinct CDR3 sequences; roughly 17% are singletons and the top ten take 34%. Sequencing was carried out using blood. These receptors all come from a woman in her 30s with Graves' hyperthyroidism that later progressed to Graves' ophthalmopathy.

This clonotype was detected many times. This chain uses TRBV6-1 with TRBJ1-1, with D perhaps matching TRBD1 (5 bases). Trimming removed 7 bases at V and 1 base at J, with 19 bases between. Germline V gene sequence: CDR1 MNHNS, CDR2 SASEGT. The CDR3 loop spans 16 amino acids. CDR3 in DNA: TGTGCCAGCACCGAACGAGCGGGACGACGGAACACTGAAGCTTTCTTT. It yields the protein CASTERAGRRNTEAFF.

The chain employs TRBV20-1 and TRBJ2-3; 11 bases match TRBD1. With V trimmed by 6 bases and J by 4 bases, 6 bases remained unmatched. Germline CDR1 is DFQATT and CDR2 is SNEGSKA (reference sequence). The CDR3 is 14 amino acids. The CDR3 DNA is TGCAGTGCCCCGGGACAGGGGGTCGCAGATACGCAGTATTTT. Translated, it gives CSAPGQGVADTQYF.

This clonotype occurred many times. The rearrangement links TRBV19 to TRBJ1-5; a weak D match, TRBD1 (6 bases). Trimming removed 5 bases from V and 0 bases from J, with 11 bases in between. The CDR3 contains 15 residues. The germline V gene has CDR1 LNHDA and CDR2 SQIVND (reference sequence). CDR3 DNA sequence: TGTGCCAGTAGTTTGGACAGAAATAGCAATCAGCCCCAGCATTTT. Translating it yields CASSLDRNSNQPQHF.

This clonotype was counted only a few times. The genes are TRBV6-2 or TRBV6-3 and TRBJ2-7; 8 positions agree with TRBD2. The trim removed 4 bases at V and 3 bases at J, leaving 20 bases unmatched. CDR3 length: 19 residues. Germline V gene data show CDR1 as MNHEY and CDR2 as SVGEGT. The chain's CDR3 is CASSLQIGGGKERNYEQYF. The CDR3 DNA sequence: TGTGCCAGCAGTTTACAAATAGGCGGGGGGAAAGAAAGAAACTACGAGCAGTACTTC.

This clonotype has at least ten counts. The chain recombines TRBV5-1 with TRBJ1-1; D is undetermined. Germline CDR1 SGHRS, CDR2 YFSETQ. This CDR3 comprises 14 residues. V was clipped by 0 bases and J by 3 bases, with 9 bases between them. The CDR3 region is CASSLGNTYTEAFF. CDR3 nucleotide sequence: TGCGCCAGCAGCTTGGGGAATACGTACACTGAAGCTTTCTTT.

This clonotype has at least ten counts. This chain connects TRBV28 to TRBJ2-3; 10 bases line up with TRBD2. In germline, CDR1 is MDHEN, CDR2 SYDVKM. V lost 6 bases and J lost 2; bases outside the gene matches: 5. This CDR3 region has 15 residues. CDR3 coding DNA: TGTGCCAGCAGCATAACTAGCGGGATCACAGATACGCAGTATTTT. Translated, it gives CASSITSGITDTQYF.

The chain employs TRBV19 and TRBJ2-3, with D perhaps being TRBD1 or TRBD2 (5 bases each). The CDR3 loop spans 16 amino acids. Trimming pared 5 bases from V and 0 bases from J, leaving 15 bases between. The germline V gene has CDR1 LNHDA and CDR2 SQIVND (reference sequence). CDR3 coding DNA: TGTGCCAGTAGTCCCCGGGGCAGAGAAAGCACAGATACGCAGTATTTT. It codes for CASSPRGRESTDTQYF.

This clonotype has only a few counts. This chain connects TRBV9 to TRBJ2-3; 8 positions match TRBD2. Germline V lookup: CDR1 SGDLS, CDR2 YYNGEE. The length of the CDR3 is 16 residues. J was trimmed by 5 bases and V by 0 bases; bases with no gene match: 8. The CDR3 is CASSVEASGSLDTQYF. The CDR3 DNA reads as TGTGCCAGCAGCGTAGAGGCCAGCGGGAGTCTAGATACGCAGTATTTT.

This clonotype was seen ten or more times. The V gene is TRBV28, the J gene TRBJ1-4, with D unclear. Trimming removed 0 bases at V and 8 bases at J, with 1 base between. Germline V CDR1 and CDR2: MDHEN, SYDVKM. This CDR3 has 11 amino acids. The CDR3 DNA is TGTGCCAGCAGTTTATGGGAAAAACTGTTTTTT. This encodes CASSLWEKLFF.

This clonotype appeared a few times. The gene calls are TRBV6-1 and TRBJ2-7, with D possibly being TRBD2 (5 bases). This CDR3 has 14 residues. Trimming shortened V by 5 bases and J by 4 bases, and 15 bases separated the two germline ends. From germline, CDR1 is MNHNS and CDR2 SASEGT. The CDR3 spells CASSPQPRDYEQYF. In nucleotides, the CDR3 is TGTGCCAGCAGTCCCCAGCCCCGGGATTACGAGCAGTACTTC.

At least ten counts were recorded for this clonotype. This sequence joins TRBV12-3 or TRBV12-4 and TRBJ2-5, with D hard to call. V was cut by 7 bases and J by 0 bases, with 12 bases left in between. This CDR3 has 14 amino acids. The CDR3 bases are TGTGCCAGCACCCCCTCGACGTACCAAGAGACCCAGTACTTC. Translated: CASTPSTYQETQYF.

At least ten counts were recorded for this clonotype. The chain has TRBV6-2 or TRBV6-3 and TRBJ1-2, with a weak D call TRBD1 (5 bases). With 6 bases removed from V and 0 bases from J, the gap between germline ends came to 17 bases. Germline CDR1 and CDR2: MNHEY and SVGEGT. CDR3 size: 16 residues. The DNA of the CDR3 is TGTGCCAGCAGCCACGGGCCGGGGCCCACTAACTATGGCTACACCTTC. It is translated as CASSHGPGPTNYGYTF.

The count of this clonotype is one. The genes are TRBV7-2 and TRBJ2-1, with 7 bases identical to TRBD2. Per germline, CDR1 SGHTA and CDR2 FQGNSA. The CDR3 is 15 residues long. J was trimmed by 5 bases and V by 3 bases; bases with no gene match: 7. In DNA, the CDR3 is TGTGCCAGCAGCTTCCAGCGGGGCCGAAACAATGAGCAGTTCTTC. This codes for CASSFQRGRNNEQFF.

This clonotype has a count of ten or more. The V call is TRBV7-9, the J call TRBJ2-7; 8 bases line up with TRBD1. V gave up 0 bases and J gave up 2 bases; unmatched junction bases: 9. Germline CDR1 and CDR2: SEHNR and FQNEAQ (reference sequence). The CDR3 is 17 residues long. In nucleotides, the CDR3 is TGTGCCAGCAGCTTAGCGCAGAGACAGGGGCCTACCTACGAGCAGTACTTC. Residues: CASSLAQRQGPTYEQYF.

Concerning this clonotype: One base away lies a much larger clone, so this may be a sequencing read error. The chain has TRBV4-2 and TRBJ2-3; D unresolved. V was trimmed by 6 bases and J by 5 bases, leaving 21 bases between them. CDR1 is LGHNA and CDR2 is YNFKEQ in the germline V gene. CDR3 length: 16 residues. The CDR3 coding sequence is TGTGCCAGCAGACAACGTATGACGTCCTTGGGAGATACGCAGTATTTT. This codes for CASRQRMTSLGDTQYF.

The V call is TRBV6-1, the J call TRBJ1-2, with 11 bases identical to TRBD1. Trimming cost V 5 bases and J 4 bases; bases outside gene matches: 3. This CDR3 spans 14 amino acids. CDR1 is MNHNS and CDR2 is SASEGT in the germline V gene. The CDR3 DNA reads TGTGCCAGCAGTACCGGGACAGGGGGCTATGGCTACACCTTC. It encodes CASSTGTGGYGYTF.

V and J are TRBV12-3 or TRBV12-4 and TRBJ2-1; unclear D gene. This CDR3 is built from 12 residues. Deletions cut 6 bases from V and 7 bases from J, with 10 bases between. The CDR3 spells CASRQKANEQFF. As DNA, the CDR3 is TGTGCCAGCAGACAAAAGGCGAATGAGCAGTTCTTC.

This clonotype was found a few times. J is TRBJ1-1 and V is TRBV7-6, with D possibly TRBD1 on 6 matching bases. The CDR3 sequence is 15 residues long. V was shortened by 1 base and J by 2 bases, with 11 bases between the two germline ends. Germline V CDR1 and CDR2: SGHVS, FNYEAQ. In DNA, the CDR3 is TGTGCCAGCAGCTTAGAAGGGGGGAAAAACACTGAAGCTTTCTTT. Amino acids: CASSLEGGKNTEAFF.

The chain employs TRBV4-1 and TRBJ1-6, with 8 bases fitting TRBD1. Germline trimming cut 4 bases from V and 5 bases from J; bases unmatched to any gene: 4. Germline CDR1 reads MGHRA; CDR2 reads YSYEKL. The CDR3 is 15 amino acids. CDR3 loop: CASSRQDRDNSPLHF. In DNA form, the CDR3 reads TGCGCCAGCAGCCGCCAGGACAGGGATAATTCACCCCTCCACTTT.

This rearrangement joins TRBV2 to TRBJ2-3; D possibly uses TRBD1 or TRBD2 (5 bases each). Per germline, CDR1 SNHLY and CDR2 FYNNEI. CDR3 size: 13 residues. Trimming stripped 5 bases from V and 14 bases from J, with 20 bases between. The CDR3 spells CASSSWEQGEGYF. DNA for the CDR3: TGTGCCAGCAGTTCTTGGGAGCAGGGTGAGGGGTATTTT.

Ten or more counts support this clonotype. The chain combines TRBV5-1 with TRBJ1-1; D gene unclear. The V and J ends lost 0 bases and 2 bases respectively, with 14 bases between them. Per germline, CDR1 SGHRS and CDR2 YFSETQ. CDR3 size: 16 residues. CDR3 residues: CASSLEPGRTNTEAFF. CDR3 DNA: TGCGCCAGCAGCTTGGAACCTGGCCGGACTAACACTGAAGCTTTCTTT.

The rearrangement links TRBV4-1 to TRBJ2-1; D is unresolved. CDR1 and CDR2 from the germline V gene are MGHRA and YSYEKL. The CDR3 has 14 amino acids. Trimming stripped 4 bases from V and 8 bases from J, with 15 bases between. The CDR3 sequence is CASSLDRLGDEQFF. CDR3 in DNA: TGCGCCAGCAGCCTAGACCGATTGGGCGATGAGCAGTTCTTC.

This clonotype was observed at least ten times. The rearrangement uses TRBV28 and TRBJ2-1; D perhaps matches TRBD1 (5 bases). The germline V gene encodes CDR1 MDHEN and CDR2 SYDVKM. The length of the CDR3 is 15 residues. V gave up 8 bases and J gave up 5 bases, with 19 bases separating them. The CDR3 DNA sequence: TGTGCCAGCGTTTTAGGACACCAACTAAACAATGAGCAGTTCTTC. Protein product: CASVLGHQLNNEQFF.

This clonotype was seen ten or more times. The chain has TRBV27 and TRBJ2-7; tentatively, D is TRBD1 or TRBD2 (7 bases each). V was trimmed by 5 bases and J by 1 base, leaving 24 bases between them. From germline, CDR1 is MNHEY and CDR2 SMNVEV (reference sequence). The CDR3 totals 18 residues. In nucleotides, the CDR3 is TGTGCCAGCAGTCTCGGGGGTCCAGGGGGGGGGCTTTCCTACGAGCAGTACTTC. Amino acids: CASSLGGPGGGLSYEQYF.

This clonotype was observed at least ten times. The rearrangement links TRBV28 to TRBJ2-7, with D possibly TRBD2 on 5 matching bases. The V end lost 0 bases, the J end lost 2 bases, and 14 bases lay between the germline ends. This CDR3 spans 16 amino acids. CDR1 is MDHEN, CDR2 SYDVKM, per germline. Here the CDR3 DNA reads TGTGCCAGCAGTTTATGGCTCGGAGGCGGCACCTACGAGCAGTACTTC. It codes for CASSLWLGGGTYEQYF.

The V gene is TRBV10-2, the J gene TRBJ2-2; 8 nucleotides line up with TRBD1. V lost 7 bases, J lost 1 base, and 2 bases stayed unmatched. The CDR3 loop spans 14 amino acids. CDR1 is WSHSY and CDR2 is SAAADI in the germline V gene. The DNA for the CDR3 is TGCGCCAGCACCGGGACAGGGAACACCGGGGAGCTGTTTTTT. Encoded protein: CASTGTGNTGELFF.